This T cell receptor (beta chain) was identified in a study of blood T cell repertoires in COVID-19. At the level of the study: Researchers got acute and convalescent COVID-19 samples from the United States, Italy and Spain. T cells, B-cell-depleted T cells, or PBMCs provided the cDNA or gDNA that served as material.

There are 15 residues in the CDR3. V lost 4 bases to trimming and J lost 5 bases; unmatched junction nucleotides: 3. CDR1 is SGHNT and CDR2 is YENEEA in the germline V gene. The authors' processing: The assay estimated nucleated cells by amplifying reference gene primers. The table came from immunoSEQ multiplex PCR; TCRdb's copy has only in-frame clones and leaves some out. That table gives V, J and clone size, and the DNA gave D and trimming. The table shows about 270,000 clones, with 70% to 90% occurring only once. The chain employs TRBV11-3 and TRBJ2-1; 12 bases match TRBD2. The sample comprised peripheral blood. The source of this sequence is a woman aged 45-65 years with active or convalescent COVID-19. The CDR3 sequence is CASSSLAGGHNEQFF. The DNA for the CDR3 is TGTGCCAGCAGCTCTCTAGCGGGAGGGCACAATGAGCAGTTCTTC.